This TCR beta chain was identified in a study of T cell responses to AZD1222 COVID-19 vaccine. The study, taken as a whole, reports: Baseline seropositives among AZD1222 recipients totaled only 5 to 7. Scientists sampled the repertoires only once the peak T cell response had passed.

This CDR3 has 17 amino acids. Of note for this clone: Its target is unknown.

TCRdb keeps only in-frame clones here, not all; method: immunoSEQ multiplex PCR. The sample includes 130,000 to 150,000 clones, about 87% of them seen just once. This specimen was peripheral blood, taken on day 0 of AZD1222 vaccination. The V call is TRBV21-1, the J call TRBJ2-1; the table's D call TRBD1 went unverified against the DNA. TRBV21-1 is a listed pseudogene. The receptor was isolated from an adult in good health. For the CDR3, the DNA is TGTGCCAGGACAAGAGCCCCGTCATTAGTCCTGGTCAATGAGCAGTTCTTC. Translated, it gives CARTRAPSLVLVNEQFF.